The clone carrying this T cell receptor (beta chain) occurred once. The antigen is not known. The conserved closing phenylalanine or tryptophan is absent in this CDR3, likely reflecting a read error. The DNA is omitted, as the CDR3 cannot be located on it reliably, and the CDR3 follows TCRdb's listing. One entry per CDR3 protein results from TCRdb running MiXCR on the 5' RACE reads. The sample holds 450,000 or so distinct CDR3 sequences, more than 20% seen once. The sample is drawn from a study of identical twins. Ends included, the CDR3 has 16 residues. General study results and limits: With abundant cord blood beta clonotypes, insertions were fewer; memory repertoires showed no such pattern. Rather than following the same donors, the conclusions depended on cross-sectional statistical analysis.

The sample was also reused in another study, on T cells expressing NK-cell markers. This second report adds: Four donors showed these clonotypes also leading the CD3+CD56-NKG2C+ fraction.

Sequencing input: CD4+ T cells sorted from blood. This sequence was found in a woman between 18 and 29 years old in good health. The chain couples TRBV12-3 or TRBV12-4 to TRBJ2-7; the D call in the table, TRBD2, was not verified against the DNA. CDR3 loop: CASSPGTSGSRAEQYI.